What follows describes a single T cell receptor (beta chain). Trimming at V came to 4 bases and at J to 8 bases, leaving 9 bases not matched to a gene. Per the germline V gene, CDR1 is MNHEY and CDR2 is SVGAGI. The CDR3 sequence is 16 residues long. This entry belongs to a study of blood T cell repertoires in COVID-19. At the level of the study: Spain, Italy and the United States supplied samples that represented acute and convalescent COVID-19. Sources were T cells, B-cell-depleted T cells, or PBMCs; the material itself was cDNA or gDNA.

In the authors' methods: Nucleated cell number was recorded as an estimate derived from reference gene primer amplification. Only in-frame clones appear in the TCRdb table, and some are missing; sequencing was by immunoSEQ multiplex PCR. V and J calls and clone size follow that table, whereas D and trimming were derived from the DNA. The sample lists fewer than 110,000 clones, roughly nine tenths occurring once. Sequenced sample: peripheral blood. The chain uses TRBV6-5 and TRBJ2-1, with 12 bases fitting TRBD2. The receptor was isolated from a human donor in a cohort sampled during active COVID-19. CDR3 sequence (DNA): TGTGCCAGCAGTTCTAAGGCTAGCGGGAGGGCGTATGAGCAGTTCTTC. It encodes CASSSKASGRAYEQFF.